This T cell receptor (beta chain) was observed in a study of a mutant IDH1 vaccine in newly diagnosed glioma (dated by TCRdb to the early 2020s). General notes on the study: Patients received eight vaccinations in weeks 1, 3, 5, 7, 11, 15, 19 and 23, corresponding to visits V03 through V10. Vaccination began 4-6 weeks after radiotherapy alone, or alongside temozolomide cycles in the chemotherapy-containing groups. Of the 25 to 35 patients who were treated, around 62% were male and approximately 38% were female, and the mean age was roughly 40 years. Before enrollment, most patients had been given radiochemotherapy with temozolomide as standard therapy, while the rest had received either radiotherapy alone or temozolomide alone. Six visits were used for peripheral blood collection: V03 (baseline), V05, V07, V10, V12 and V13. Longitudinal TCRB deep sequencing was done for 20 to 25 treated patients, wherever samples were available for exploratory analyses. Overall study outcomes, separate from this receptor: Changes in the top peripheral T cell clonotypes picked up by TCRB sequencing did not appear to be linked to pseudoprogression. Availability determined which PBMC samples were chosen for TCRB deep sequencing. The authors noted that analyses of patient blood samples could not be reproduced because of sample limitations. Immune responses induced by the vaccine were seen in around 93% of patients across multiple MHC alleles.

On this clone itself: What antigen it recognizes has not been identified. No per-base quality is available; no much larger clone lies one base away.

CDR1 and CDR2 (MGHDK, SYGVNS) derive from the germline V gene. Including cysteine and phenylalanine, the CDR3 has 16 amino acids. Only the CDR3 region is kept as DNA, spanning 48 bases read in frame from base 1. Trimming leaves V shorter by 3 bases and J shorter by 8 bases, with the junction holding 7 bases beyond the gene matches. Library prep was done by the immunoSEQ multiplex PCR assay. Rearranged TCR beta chain sequences were amplified using the hsTCRB Kit according to the manufacturer's protocol. An Illumina MiSeq was used to sequence the TCRB libraries. The authors processed their data as follows. The kit vendor's proprietary platform handled demultiplexing, trimming and gene mapping. TCRdb retrieved this table from immuneACCESS and kept in-frame rearrangements only. Not all clones are present; in checked studies, unresolved V genes account for under half, and no reason is known for the remainder. V and J calls and clone size are as listed in that table; D and trimming were resolved from the DNA. The sample profile shows about 53,000 clones; about 80% of them were found once. In total, the top ten clones hold 7.4% of the sample.

This sample's time point label indicates: week 5, during vaccination. Each vaccine dose was 300 ug of a 20-mer mutant IDH1 peptide in Montanide, given subcutaneously with topical imiquimod. All donors had newly diagnosed IDH1-mutant astrocytomas of WHO grade 3 or 4 that showed loss of nuclear ATRX. The samples were drawn from NOA16, a multicentre, single-arm, open-label phase I trial in Germany that tested a mutant IDH1 peptide vaccine in humans for the first time. Genomic DNA for TCRB sequencing was extracted from EDTA blood using the DNeasy Blood and Tissue Kit. The clonotype originates from a woman aged 50 to 65 with glioma. Here the sequenced sample was PBMCs, taken from a glioma patient whose treatment included an IDH1 peptide vaccine. Rearrangement joined TRBV25-1 to TRBJ2-1, with 13 bases matching TRBD2. The sequence in DNA is TGTGCCAGCAGTGATGCCGGGACTAGCGGGGTCGATGAGCAGTTCTTC. Its coded protein is CASSDAGTSGVDEQFF.